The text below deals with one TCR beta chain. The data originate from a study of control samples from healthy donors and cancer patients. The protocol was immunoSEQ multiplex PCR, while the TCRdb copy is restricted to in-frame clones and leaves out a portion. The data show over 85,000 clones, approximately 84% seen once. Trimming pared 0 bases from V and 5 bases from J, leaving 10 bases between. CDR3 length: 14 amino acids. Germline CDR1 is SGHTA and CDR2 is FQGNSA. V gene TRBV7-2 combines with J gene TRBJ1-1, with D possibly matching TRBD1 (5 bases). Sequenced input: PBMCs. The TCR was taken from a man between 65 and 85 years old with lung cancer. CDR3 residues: CASSLAGGRTEAFF. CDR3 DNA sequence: TGTGCCAGCAGCTTAGCTGGGGGTAGGACTGAAGCTTTCTTT. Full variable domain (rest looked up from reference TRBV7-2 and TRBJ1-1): GAGVSQSPSNKVTEKGKDVELRCDPISGHTALYWYRQSLGQGLEFLIYFQGNSAPDKSGLPSDRFSAERTGGSVSTLTIQRTQQEDSAVYLCASSLAGGRTEAFFGQGTRLTVV.